Each of the 8 T cell receptor beta chains below was sequenced from the same sample in a study of regulatory T cells in long-lasting Graves disease. Regarding time point: persistent/refractory GD, antithyroid drugs over 5 years with positive TRAb. RNA isolated from PBMCs was used to make the TCR library. Investigators prepared the TCR beta libraries by applying iRepertoire HTBI primers and Arm-PCR of CDR3 regions. MiXCR was run by TCRdb on the multiplex PCR reads, yielding one entry per CDR3 protein. Among approximately 690,000 distinct CDR3 sequences listed, around 30% were seen once. Sequenced here: peripheral blood mononuclear cells (PBMCs), sampled when the disease was refractory, from a patient treated with antithyroid drugs. These TCRs come from a female donor with Graves disease.

V usage is TRBV6-1 and J usage is TRBJ1-1, with TRBD1 identical over 7 bases. Unmatched junction bases numbered 6, after V lost 4 bases and J lost 4 bases. Germline values: CDR1 MNHNS, CDR2 SASEGT. The CDR3 extends over 14 amino acids. The CDR3 DNA sequence: TGTGCCAGCAGTGCAAACAGGGGTGCCACTGAAGCTTTCTTT. This sequence encodes CASSANRGATEAFF.

The V call is TRBV30, the J call TRBJ1-5; a weak D match, TRBD1 (5 bases). Trimming left V 1 base short and J 4 bases short, with 8 bases between. There are 13 residues in the CDR3. From germline, CDR1 is GTSNPN and CDR2 SVGIG (reference sequence). CDR3 loop: CAWSDQGNQPQHF. The CDR3 coding sequence is TGTGCCTGGAGTGATCAGGGTAATCAGCCCCAGCATTTT.

This clonotype was counted ten times or more. The chain is built from TRBV28 and TRBJ2-2; D gene ambiguous. CDR3 length equals 13 residues. Trimming removed 9 bases from V and 0 bases from J, with 8 bases in between. Germline assignment: CDR1 MDHEN and CDR2 SYDVKM. CDR3 sequence: CARQTPNTGELFF. CDR3 DNA: TGTGCCAGGCAGACCCCGAACACCGGGGAGCTGTTTTTT.

This clonotype was picked up many times. This chain uses TRBV30 with TRBJ1-1; 9 nucleotides line up with TRBD1. V was pared by 2 bases and J by 11 bases, with 6 bases of the junction left unmatched. The CDR3 runs 12 residues. Germline values: CDR1 GTSNPN, CDR2 SVGIG (reference sequence). The CDR3 DNA follows: TGTGCCTGGAGTCGGACAGGGGAAGAGGCTTTCTTT. Translated: CAWSRTGEEAFF.

The rearrangement joins TRBV3-1 to TRBJ2-7, with TRBD1 matching over 9 bases. With 4 bases clipped from V and 1 base from J, the junction kept 11 bases outside the gene matches. Germline CDR1 and CDR2: LGHDT and YNNKEL (reference sequence). The CDR3 length is 17 residues. CDR3 in amino acids: CASSPTPPGQGSYEQYF. DNA for the CDR3: TGTGCCAGCAGCCCTACACCACCGGGACAGGGATCCTACGAGCAGTACTTC.

This CDR3 is CASGLAGYTGELFF. The CDR3 region has the DNA TGCGCCAGCGGGTTGGCAGGATACACCGGGGAGCTGTTTTTT. This chain links TRBV5-1 with TRBJ2-2; D gene uncertain. CDR1 is SGHRS, CDR2 YFSETQ, per germline. V gave up 7 bases and J gave up 3 bases, with 13 bases separating them. CDR3 length equals 14 residues.

This clonotype showed up many times. The V and J genes are TRBV2 and TRBJ1-1; D ambiguous. This CDR3 comprises 13 residues. The germline V gene encodes CDR1 SNHLY and CDR2 FYNNEI. With 5 bases removed from V and 4 bases from J, the gap between germline ends came to 11 bases. Here the CDR3 reads CASSSSSVTEAFF. In nucleotides, the CDR3 is TGTGCCAGCAGTTCTAGTTCCGTCACTGAAGCTTTCTTT. Looking up the rest from reference TRBV2 and TRBJ1-1 gives the full variable domain: EPEVTQTPSHQVTQMGQEVILRCVPISNHLYFYWYRQILGQKVEFLVSFYNNEISEKSEIFDDQFSVERPDGSNFTLKIRSTKLEDSAMYFCASSSSSVTEAFFGQGTRLTVV.

The J gene is TRBJ2-6, the V gene TRBV9; 8 positions agree with TRBD2. The V gene end was trimmed by 0 bases and the J gene end by 0 bases; junction bases not matched to a gene: 2. The germline gives CDR1 SGDLS, CDR2 YYNGEE. The CDR3 loop spans 17 amino acids. The DNA for the CDR3 is TGTGCCAGCAGCGTAGGCGCGGGGGGCTCTGGGGCCAACGTCCTGACTTTC. Its protein is CASSVGAGGSGANVLTF.